The 17 T cell receptor beta chains below all came from one sample that was sequenced in a study of regulatory T cells in long-lasting Graves disease. Time point indicated: persistent/refractory GD, antithyroid drugs over 5 years with positive TRAb. RNA from PBMCs was the source of the TCR library. Building of the TCR beta libraries involved iRepertoire HTBI primers and Arm-PCR of CDR3 regions. TCRdb processed the multiplex PCR reads anew with MiXCR; each CDR3 protein has one entry. The sample gives 450,000 or so distinct CDR3 sequences, about 20% of which show up once; over 10% is in the top ten. Sequencing was performed on peripheral blood mononuclear cells (PBMCs), taken when the disease was refractory, from a patient treated with antithyroid drugs. The receptors here all came from a female donor with Graves disease.

The sample holds many counts of this clonotype. The rearrangement joins TRBV28 to TRBJ1-6, with D unresolved. Germline lookup yields CDR1 MDHEN and CDR2 SYDVKM. The CDR3 covers 13 residues. V was shortened by 6 bases and J by 8 bases, with 11 bases between the two germline ends. The CDR3 here is CASRPELDSPLHF. CDR3 coding DNA: TGTGCCAGCAGGCCAGAATTGGATTCACCCCTCCACTTT.

Remarks on this clonotype: Possible read error: a much larger clone is one base away. The chain is built from TRBV7-8 and TRBJ1-1; D call uncertain. Trimming left V 2 bases short and J 1 base short, with 8 bases between. CDR1 is SGHVS, CDR2 FQNEAQ, per germline. The CDR3 extends over 14 amino acids. The CDR3 nucleotides read TGTGCCAGCAGCTTAAGGGTACAGAACACTGAAGCTTTCTTT. It yields the protein CASSLRVQNTEAFF.

The gene calls are TRBV20-1 and TRBJ1-5; TRBD1 aligns across 10 bases. The CDR3 is made up of 14 amino acids. The germline CDR1 and CDR2 sequences are DFQATT and SNEGSKA (reference sequence). Trimming removed 6 bases from V and 5 bases from J; junction bases left unmatched: 7. Here the CDR3 DNA reads TGCAGTGCGTACCGGGACAGGGGCTATCAGCCCCAGCATTTT. This sequence encodes CSAYRDRGYQPQHF.

The sample holds many counts of this clonotype. The genes are TRBV28 and TRBJ2-3, with D possibly TRBD1 on 5 matching bases. Germline-derived CDR1 and CDR2 are MDHEN and SYDVKM. This CDR3 is 13 amino acids long. Between the trimmed V and J ends, which lost 4 bases and 4 bases, there was a span of 9 bases. CDR3 amino acids: CASSSREADTQYF. The CDR3 nucleotides read TGTGCCAGCAGTTCCAGGGAAGCAGATACGCAGTATTTT.

This clonotype was observed once. V is TRBV4-3 and J is TRBJ2-7, with 13 positions matching TRBD2. The CDR3 consists of 16 residues. Trimming removed 0 bases from V and 4 bases from J; junction bases left unmatched: 3. Germline V gives CDR1 LGHNA, CDR2 YSLEER. For the CDR3, the DNA is TGCGCCAGCAGCCAAGATCGGACTAGCGGGAGATACGAGCAGTACTTC. It translates to CASSQDRTSGRYEQYF.

Ten or more counts support this clonotype. V gene TRBV6-1 combines with J gene TRBJ2-7, with 8 bases fitting TRBD1. V shed 5 bases, J shed 1 base, and the junction held 4 bases outside the gene matches. The length of the CDR3 is 14 residues. From germline, CDR1 is MNHNS and CDR2 SASEGT. CDR3 protein: CASSRQGTSYEQYF. The DNA for the CDR3 is TGTGCCAGCAGTCGACAGGGGACGTCCTACGAGCAGTACTTC.

This clonotype was counted ten times or more. J is TRBJ1-6 and V is TRBV7-2, with D possibly TRBD1 on 5 matching bases. From germline, CDR1 is SGHTA and CDR2 FQGNSA. The CDR3 is 14 amino acids. The ends were cut back, 5 bases at V and 10 bases at J, with 15 bases in the middle. The DNA of the CDR3 is TGTGCCAGCAGCCCCCCGCAGGGAGACTCACCCCTCCACTTT. Amino acid sequence: CASSPPQGDSPLHF.

This sequence joins TRBV30 and TRBJ2-7; D not certain. The CDR3 is 15 amino acids. The germline V and J ends were trimmed by 2 bases and 2 bases, with 16 bases remaining between them. The V gene's germline CDR1 is GTSNPN and CDR2 SVGIG (reference sequence). In DNA, the CDR3 is TGTGCCTGGAGTCCCCCGGCCGGGCAGGCCTACGAGCAGTACTTC. This codes for CAWSPPAGQAYEQYF.

This clonotype was recorded at least ten times. The chain couples TRBV6-5 to TRBJ1-1; TRBD1 matches 8 bases. The CDR3 sequence is 17 residues long. After removal of 0 bases from V and 0 bases from J, the junction contained 6 bases not matched to a gene. Germline V gives CDR1 MNHEY, CDR2 SVGAGI. DNA for the CDR3: TGTGCCAGCAGTTACTCTACAGGGGGGCCAATGAACACTGAAGCTTTCTTT. Translating gives CASSYSTGGPMNTEAFF.

A remark on this clonotype: An end of the junction differs from the germline gene, which may be a read error. The chain uses TRBV5-1 and TRBJ2-7, with D tentatively TRBD2 (6 bases). CDR3 length: 11 amino acids. The germline gives CDR1 SGHRS, CDR2 YFSETQ. For the CDR3, the DNA is TGTGCCAGCAGCTTGGCGGGGCAGCAGTACTTC. This encodes CASSLAGQQYF.

This chain links TRBV7-9 with TRBJ1-5; D not resolved. CDR1 and CDR2 from the germline V gene are SEHNR and FQNEAQ (reference sequence). The V and J ends lost 0 bases and 2 bases respectively, with 11 bases between them. This CDR3 is 16 amino acids long. The CDR3 DNA follows: TGTGCCAGCAGCTTAGCGAAGGGCGGGGGCAATCAGCCCCAGCATTTT. This gives the protein CASSLAKGGGNQPQHF.

This clonotype was observed at least ten times. The genes are TRBV28 and TRBJ1-6; D ambiguous. CDR1 and CDR2 (germline): MDHEN, SYDVKM. There are 14 residues in the CDR3. With 1 base removed from V and 8 bases from J, the gap between germline ends came to 9 bases. The CDR3 sequence is CASSLLGGDSPLHF. The CDR3 DNA follows: TGTGCCAGCAGTTTATTGGGTGGGGATTCACCCCTCCACTTT.

The sample holds many counts of this clonotype. V gene TRBV7-2 combines with J gene TRBJ2-7, with a tentative D call TRBD1 (6 bases). Germline V CDR1 and CDR2: SGHTA, FQGNSA. The CDR3 consists of 14 residues. V dropped 6 bases and J dropped 3 bases, with 15 bases sitting between them. The CDR3 here is CASSQQDSVYEQYF. CDR3 sequence (DNA): TGTGCCAGCAGTCAGCAGGACAGCGTCTACGAGCAGTACTTC.

This clonotype was counted a few times. A read error may produce the germline difference seen at one junction end. The genes are TRBV6-1 and TRBJ2-7; 7 bases are a match to TRBD2. Germline V gene data show CDR1 as MNHNS and CDR2 as SASEGT. The CDR3 sequence is 13 residues long. CDR3 residues: CASSEGLVGEQYF. In nucleotides, the CDR3 is TGTGCCAGCAGCGAAGGACTAGTGGGTGAGCAGTACTTC.

This clonotype was counted ten times or more. This chain joins TRBV7-3 and TRBJ1-1; 7 nucleotides match TRBD1. Germline CDR1 is SGHTA and CDR2 is FQGTGA. The CDR3 is 15 amino acids. The junction had 7 bases not matched to a gene; V was cut back by 3 bases and J by 3 bases. The CDR3 DNA sequence: TGTGCCAGCAGCTTGACAGGGAGGGGAGACACTGAAGCTTTCTTT. Its translation is CASSLTGRGDTEAFF.

There are many counts of this clonotype. This sequence joins TRBV19 and TRBJ1-2, with a possible D match to TRBD1 (5 bases). V was clipped by 8 bases and J by 2 bases, with 15 bases between them. This CDR3 spans 14 amino acids. The germline gives CDR1 LNHDA, CDR2 SQIVND (reference sequence). The DNA of the CDR3 is TGTGCCAGTTGGACTCCGGGGCTAAACTATGGCTACACCTTC. Translated, it gives CASWTPGLNYGYTF.

This clonotype came up a few times. The rearrangement joins TRBV6-1 to TRBJ2-7; no definite D call. CDR1 is MNHNS, CDR2 SASEGT, per germline. CDR3 length equals 13 residues. V was cut by 7 bases and J by 2 bases, with 12 bases left in between. The CDR3 nucleotides are TGTGCCAGCACGTACGTGGGGACCTACGAGCAGTACTTC. The encoded protein is CASTYVGTYEQYF.